This T cell receptor beta chain was retrieved from a study of T cell responses to AZD1222 COVID-19 vaccine. Sequencing was performed with immunoSEQ multiplex PCR; in TCRdb, only in-frame clones are kept and a portion is missing. Of 85,000 to 130,000 clones listed, roughly 90% were seen once; the top ten hold around 5.1%. The CDR3 has 15 residues. V was pared by 5 bases and J by 4 bases, with 9 bases of the junction left unmatched. Germline assignment: CDR1 SGHTA and CDR2 FQGNSA. The chain couples TRBV7-2 to TRBJ1-1; 8 nucleotides match TRBD1. The receptor was isolated from an adult in good health. The sequencing used peripheral blood, collected on day 0 of AZD1222 vaccination. This CDR3 is CASSLSDRGITEAFF. The CDR3 DNA follows: TGTGCCAGCAGCCTTTCTGACAGGGGTATCACTGAAGCTTTCTTT.